The 16 T cell receptor beta chains below were found in one sample sequenced in a study of T-cell memory formation after mild COVID-19. TCRdb re-analysed the 5' RACE reads in MiXCR, keeping a single row per CDR3 protein. The sample comprises 250,000 to 350,000 distinct CDR3 sequences, approximately 20% of which are singletons, and over 20% rests with the top ten. Source material: PBMCs or a T cell subset sorted from them (not recorded which). Receptors were obtained from a man younger than 35 who had mild COVID-19 (a few samples of this study predate the infection). Cell type and time point are not known.

CDR3 sequence (DNA): TGTGCCAGCAGCTTGGTCGCAGAAAGAGATACGCAGTATTTT. It translates to CASSLVAERDTQYF. The rearrangement uses TRBV5-4 and TRBJ2-3; D remains ambiguous. The V gene's germline CDR1 is SGHNT and CDR2 YYREEE (reference sequence). The V gene lost 0 bases and the J gene lost 5 bases, with 10 bases spanning the gap. The CDR3 extends over 14 amino acids.

With respect to this clonotype: Relative to the germline gene, one junction end is altered; a read error may explain this. The chain is built from TRBV7-7 and TRBJ1-3, with D uncertain. CDR3 length: 17 amino acids. In germline, CDR1 is SSHAT, CDR2 FNYEAQ (reference sequence). CDR3 region: CASSRPPSSGSGNTIYF. CDR3 nucleotide sequence: TGTGCTAGCAGCCGACCCCCTAGCTCCGGATCTGGAAACACCATATATTTT.

Only a few counts were recorded for this clonotype. This rearrangement joins TRBV20-1 to TRBJ1-5; TRBD1 matches 10 bases. The junction had 1 base not matched to a gene; V was cut back by 4 bases and J by 4 bases. Looked up from germline, CDR1 is DFQATT and CDR2 is SNEGSKA (reference sequence). CDR3 length: 13 residues. The CDR3 nucleotides read TGCAGTGCTATGGGACAGGGGAATCAGCCCCAGCATTTT. Translating it yields CSAMGQGNQPQHF.

This clonotype appeared a few times. The gene calls are TRBV12-3 or TRBV12-4 and TRBJ2-2, with D perhaps TRBD2 (5 bases). The CDR3 has 15 amino acids. Trimming took 6 bases from V and 4 from J, leaving 15 bases between them. This chain's CDR3 is CASSRSEGSTGELFF. The CDR3 DNA sequence: TGTGCCAGCAGCCGCAGCGAGGGCAGCACCGGGGAGCTGTTTTTT.

The J gene is TRBJ1-1, the V gene TRBV20-1; the D is unclear. The CDR3 has 11 amino acids. The V end lost 6 bases, the J end lost 7 bases, and 12 bases lay between the germline ends. Germline CDR1 and CDR2: DFQATT and SNEGSKA (reference sequence). DNA of the CDR3: TGCAGTGCCCACTCGGCTAATGAAGCTTTCTTT. This sequence encodes CSAHSANEAFF.

V is TRBV6-2 or TRBV6-3 and J is TRBJ2-7; D is possibly TRBD1 or TRBD2 (5 bases each). CDR1 and CDR2 from the germline V gene are MNHEY and SVGEGT. The CDR3 covers 13 residues. V was cut by 9 bases and J by 3 bases, with 15 bases left in between. For the CDR3, the DNA is TGTGCCAGTGCGAGGGACGGTTACTACGAGCAGTACTTC. Translation: CASARDGYYEQYF.

The table lists this clonotype with a few counts. This chain joins TRBV28 and TRBJ2-5, with 9 bases lining up with TRBD1. Germline V gene sequence: CDR1 MDHEN, CDR2 SYDVKM. The V segment lost 6 bases and the J segment 5 bases; nucleotides outside the gene matches: 4. The CDR3 sequence is 13 residues long. The CDR3 DNA is TGTGCCAGCAGCTGGGACAGGGCCGAGACCCAGTACTTC. This sequence encodes CASSWDRAETQYF.

The rearrangement uses TRBV12-3 or TRBV12-4 and TRBJ2-7; tentatively, D is TRBD1 (6 bases). CDR3 size: 12 residues. V lost 5 bases and J 6 bases, leaving 11 bases between the germline ends. The CDR3 bases are TGTGCCAGCAGTATTAACAGGGTCGAGCAGTACTTC. It yields the protein CASSINRVEQYF.

This chain links TRBV7-2 with TRBJ2-1, with 7 nucleotides matching TRBD1. The ends lost 3 bases at V and 8 bases at J; junction bases unmatched: 22. This CDR3 is 19 amino acids long. Germline V lookup: CDR1 SGHTA, CDR2 FQGNSA. The CDR3 region is CASSFPHNQKSRQGDEQFF. CDR3 bases: TGTGCCAGCAGCTTCCCCCACAACCAAAAAAGCCGACAGGGCGATGAGCAGTTCTTC.

In its sample, this clonotype was seen a few times. The chain employs TRBV18 and TRBJ2-5; D might be TRBD1 or TRBD2, each matching 5 bases. This CDR3 spans 18 amino acids. The ends were cut back, 2 bases at V and 3 bases at J, with 22 bases in the middle. Germline-derived CDR1 and CDR2 are KGHSH and LQKENI. The CDR3 region has the DNA TGTGCCAGCTCACCAATGAGGGACGAAAGCCCCGGGGAAGAGACCCAGTACTTC. Amino acids: CASSPMRDESPGEETQYF.

The rearrangement uses TRBV7-3 and TRBJ1-1, with D unclear. The V gene's germline CDR1 is SGHTA and CDR2 FQGTGA. The ends were cut back, 8 bases at V and 1 base at J, with 8 bases in the middle. The CDR3 loop spans 12 amino acids. The CDR3: CASGPGNTEAFF. The CDR3 DNA follows: TGTGCCAGCGGGCCCGGGAACACTGAAGCTTTCTTT.

This clonotype came up a few times. The gene calls are TRBV10-3 and TRBJ2-1; D is possibly TRBD2 (6 bases). The CDR3 is 16 residues long. Germline V gene lookup returns CDR1 ENHRY and CDR2 SYGVKD. Trimming left V 0 bases short and J 6 bases short, with 15 bases between. The CDR3 is CAISESMAGRLNEQFF. The DNA for the CDR3 is TGTGCCATCAGTGAGTCGATGGCGGGGAGACTCAATGAGCAGTTCTTC.

This clonotype was observed a few times. The V and J genes are TRBV5-1 and TRBJ2-7, with 10 bases aligning to TRBD1. Trimming removed 5 bases from V and 2 bases from J; junction bases left unmatched: 4. The CDR3 extends over 14 amino acids. Germline-derived CDR1 and CDR2 are SGHRS and YFSETQ. The DNA of the CDR3 is TGCGCCAGCAGTGTCGGGACAGGGGCCTACGAGCAGTACTTC. Amino acids: CASSVGTGAYEQYF.

Many counts were recorded for this clonotype. One end of the junction is discordant with germline, which a read error may explain. The genes are TRBV12-3 or TRBV12-4 and TRBJ2-5, with 11 bases lining up with TRBD2. This CDR3 is built from 14 residues. The CDR3 DNA sequence: TGTGCCAGCAGCTTAGCGGGGGGGCGAGAGACCCAGTACTTC. It translates to CASSLAGGRETQYF.

The chain joins TRBV5-1 to TRBJ1-1; possibly TRBD1 for D (6 bases). V was trimmed by 3 bases and J by 4 bases, leaving 19 bases between them. The CDR3 loop spans 16 amino acids. Germline loops: CDR1 SGHRS, CDR2 YFSETQ. CDR3 loop: CASSWYHATGPTEAFF. The CDR3 DNA sequence: TGCGCCAGCAGCTGGTACCACGCTACAGGGCCCACTGAAGCTTTCTTT.

In its sample, this clonotype was seen a few times. The chain links TRBV4-1 to TRBJ2-7; 9 bases agree with TRBD1. The junction had 7 bases not matched to a gene; V was cut back by 4 bases and J by 3 bases. The CDR3 loop spans 15 amino acids. CDR1 is MGHRA and CDR2 is YSYEKL in the germline V gene. This CDR3 reads CASSRSGTGNYEQYF. DNA for the CDR3: TGCGCCAGCAGCCGATCCGGGACAGGGAACTACGAGCAGTACTTC.